The rows below give T cell receptor beta chains drawn from one sample of a study of human T cells and chemical hapten exposure. Via MiXCR, TCRdb re-called the RACE reads, giving one row per CDR3 protein. The sample consists of some 250,000 distinct CDR3 sequences, around 7.3% of them appearing once. This material consisted of whole blood, taken in connection with sensitization to the hapten diphenylcyclopropenone (DPC). All receptors derive from a man younger than 30 with alopecia areata. Some clones in this sample may be carry-over from other donors' samples. Both conserved end residues are part of each CDR3. A D gene is named only where the DNA matches it firmly. Expanded clones get a size class; other rows say once, few or many, or leave the size out.

d_gene | abundance | j_gene | v_gene | CDR3aa | CDR3nt
NA | few | TRBJ1-1 | TRBV2 | CASIRLGTEAFF | TGTGCCAGCATTAGGTTAGGGACTGAAGCTTTCTTT
NA | few | TRBJ1-5 | TRBV6-5 | CASSRARNNQPQHF | TGTGCCAGCAGTAGGGCCCGGAACAATCAGCCCCAGCATTTT
TRBD1 | NA | TRBJ2-4 | TRBV29-1 | CSVEGQGANIQYF | TGCAGCGTTGAAGGGCAGGGGGCGAACATTCAGTACTTC
NA | many | TRBJ1-5 | TRBV20-1 | CSARADRTLLYSNQPQHF | TGCAGTGCTAGGGCTGACAGGACTCTCCTATATAGCAATCAGCCCCAGCATTTT
NA | NA | TRBJ1-6 | TRBV15 | CATRSSYNSPLHF | TGTGCCACCAGAAGCTCCTATAATTCACCCCTCCACTTT
NA | few | TRBJ2-1 | TRBV6-1 | CASEIRQAPYNEQFF | TGTGCCAGCGAGATCCGACAGGCTCCTTACAATGAGCAGTTCTTC
TRBD1 | NA | TRBJ1-5 | TRBV3-1 | CASSRDRGTNQPQHF | TGTGCCAGCAGCCGGGACAGGGGGACCAATCAGCCCCAGCATTTT
TRBD1 | NA | TRBJ2-3 | TRBV12-3/TRBV12-4 | CASSLTGGVNTQYF | TGTGCCAGCAGTTTAACAGGGGGCGTGAATACGCAGTATTTT
TRBD1 | NA | TRBJ1-2 | TRBV4-3 | CASSQETGGTNYGYTF | TGCGCCAGCAGTCAAGAAACAGGGGGCACCAACTATGGCTACACCTTC
TRBD2 | few | TRBJ2-7 | TRBV6-5 | CASTRTSGGYEQYF | TGTGCCAGCACGAGAACTAGCGGGGGTTACGAGCAGTACTTC
NA | NA | TRBJ1-6 | TRBV6-5 | CASSFTGNSPLHF | TGTGCCAGCAGTTTCACAGGCAATTCACCCCTCCACTTT
TRBD1 | few | TRBJ1-5 | TRBV6-2/TRBV6-3 | CASHPGGFLNQPQHF | TGTGCCAGCCATCCAGGGGGCTTTCTAAATCAGCCCCAGCATTTT
NA | few | TRBJ1-2 | TRBV12-3/TRBV12-4 | CASSLNRVGYTF | TGTGCCAGCAGTTTAAACAGGGTTGGCTACACCTTC
TRBD2 | NA | TRBJ2-3 | TRBV5-1 | CASSSLTSGTDTQYF | TGCGCCAGCAGCTCCCTGACTAGCGGCACAGATACGCAGTATTTT
TRBD1 | few | TRBJ1-6 | TRBV20-1 | CSAGQGNSPLHF | TGCAGTGCCGGACAGGGTAATTCACCCCTCCACTTT
NA | NA | TRBJ2-3 | TRBV12-3/TRBV12-4 | CASSLNIGTSHTDTQYF | TGTGCCAGCAGTTTAAACATAGGGACTTCCCACACAGATACGCAGTATTTT
TRBD1 | few | TRBJ1-2 | TRBV7-3 | CASRLQGDYGYTF | TGTGCCAGCAGATTACAGGGGGACTATGGCTACACCTTC
TRBD1 | many | TRBJ1-1 | TRBV6-1 | CASSEGQRNTEAFF | TGTGCCAGCAGTGAGGGACAGAGGAACACTGAAGCTTTCTTT
NA | NA | TRBJ2-3 | TRBV4-3 | CASSKAGKGRPSEDTQYF | TGCGCCAGCAGCAAGGCCGGTAAGGGACGGCCCTCGGAGGATACGCAGTATTTT
NA | few | TRBJ2-3 | TRBV11-2 | CASSAGRAEFTDTQYF | TGTGCCAGCAGCGCCGGACGGGCGGAGTTCACAGATACGCAGTATTTT
NA | few | TRBJ2-4 | TRBV13 | CASSSYQGAKNIQYF | TGTGCCAGCAGCTCCTACCAGGGGGCCAAAAACATTCAGTACTTC
TRBD1 | few | TRBJ2-5 | TRBV29-1 | CSVTPGTGGRETQYF | TGCAGCGTGACGCCCGGGACAGGGGGCCGGGAGACCCAGTACTTC
NA | NA | TRBJ1-1 | TRBV20-1 | CSARSPDKNTEAFF | TGCAGTGCTAGATCTCCCGACAAGAACACTGAAGCTTTCTTT